One and the same sample provided the 29 T cell receptor beta chains below, sequenced in a study of blood T cell repertoires in COVID-19. TCRdb's copy holds only in-frame clones and misses some; the assay was immunoSEQ multiplex PCR. The data contain around 250,000 clones, around 80% of them singletons. The source material was peripheral blood. Receptors were obtained from a man in his forties with active or convalescent COVID-19.

The gene calls are TRBV5-1 and TRBJ1-1; 9 positions agree with TRBD1. The CDR3 has 15 amino acids. J lost 6 bases, V lost 4 bases, and 10 bases had no gene match. Germline V CDR1 and CDR2: SGHRS, YFSETQ. The CDR3 loop reads CASSPGGTGSSEAFF. Written as DNA, the CDR3 is TGCGCCAGCAGCCCCGGGGGGACAGGGTCATCTGAAGCTTTCTTT.

This chain links TRBV5-1 with TRBJ2-3; D not resolved. Germline loops: CDR1 SGHRS, CDR2 YFSETQ. Trimming took off 1 base at V and 5 bases at J, with 5 bases between the two ends. This CDR3 has 12 amino acids. The CDR3 bases are TGCGCCAGCAGCTTGTCGGGAGATACGCAGTATTTT. This encodes CASSLSGDTQYF.

This clone occurred a few times. V usage is TRBV5-1 and J usage is TRBJ2-7; a possible D gene is TRBD2 (6 bases). The CDR3 is made up of 13 amino acids. Trimming left V 4 bases short and J 7 bases short, with 15 bases between. Germline CDR1 is SGHRS and CDR2 is YFSETQ. The CDR3 here is CASSPGTAGEQYF. CDR3 sequence (DNA): TGCGCCAGCAGCCCAGGGACCGCGGGGGAGCAGTACTTC.

V gene TRBV19 combines with J gene TRBJ2-7; 9 bases match TRBD1. Germline V CDR1 and CDR2: LNHDA, SQIVND (reference sequence). The CDR3 spans 15 residues. Trimming removed 1 base from V and 4 bases from J; junction bases left unmatched: 5. CDR3 protein: CASSIGGQGYYEQYF. Here the CDR3 DNA reads TGTGCCAGTAGTATAGGGGGACAGGGATATTACGAGCAGTACTTC. Supplemented by reference TRBV19 and TRBJ2-7, the full variable domain reads DGGITQSPKYLFRKEGQNVTLSCEQNLNHDAMYWYRQDPGQGLRLIYYSQIVNDFQKGDIAEGYSVSREKKESFPLTVTSAQKNPTAFYLCASSIGGQGYYEQYFGPGTRLTVT.

This clone was picked up a small number of times. V usage is TRBV4-2 and J usage is TRBJ2-5; 11 positions match TRBD2. Germline V gene lookup returns CDR1 LGHNA and CDR2 YNFKEQ. The CDR3 covers 17 residues. Losses at the gene ends were 0 bases for V and 1 base for J; bases not matched to a gene: 4. The CDR3 reads CASSQELAGGIQETQYF. The CDR3 bases are TGTGCCAGCAGCCAAGAATTAGCGGGAGGGATCCAAGAGACCCAGTACTTC.

The chain uses TRBV6-2 or TRBV6-3 and TRBJ1-4, with no clear D. V was shortened by 5 bases and J by 5 bases, with 15 bases between the two germline ends. Germline CDR1 MNHEY, CDR2 SVGEGT. This CDR3 spans 15 amino acids. CDR3 nucleotides: TGTGCCAGCAGTCCGAGGCGGCTTCAGAATGAAAAACTGTTTTTT. Translated: CASSPRRLQNEKLFF.

The chain carries TRBV27 and TRBJ2-1, with D hard to call. This CDR3 region has 16 residues. V lost 3 bases to trimming and J lost 0 bases, with 12 bases between them. Germline-derived CDR1 and CDR2 are MNHEY and SMNVEV (reference sequence). The CDR3 is CASSFTRTSSYNEQFF. The CDR3 DNA reads as TGTGCCAGCAGTTTTACTCGTACGAGCTCCTACAATGAGCAGTTCTTC.

This rearrangement joins TRBV29-1 to TRBJ1-4; the match to TRBD1 covers 7 bases. Germline V gene lookup returns CDR1 SQVTM and CDR2 ANQGSEA. There are 13 residues in the CDR3. V gave up 6 bases and J gave up 2 bases; unmatched junction bases: 3. The CDR3 DNA reads as TGCAGCGTAAACAGGGGCACTAATGAAAAACTGTTTTTT. Protein: CSVNRGTNEKLFF.

The J gene is TRBJ2-7, the V gene TRBV6-5, with D maybe TRBD2 (5 bases). The CDR3 has 11 residues. Germline V gene sequence: CDR1 MNHEY, CDR2 SVGAGI. V lost 5 bases to trimming and J lost 6 bases, with 8 bases between them. In DNA form, the CDR3 reads TGTGCCAGCAGTATCGGAGGCGAGCAGTACTTC. Translated, it gives CASSIGGEQYF.

The V gene is TRBV30, the J gene TRBJ1-6, with TRBD1 identical over 7 bases. The CDR3 totals 16 residues. Germline V lookup: CDR1 GTSNPN, CDR2 SVGIG (reference sequence). The ends lost 3 bases at V and 6 bases at J; junction bases unmatched: 11. The CDR3 protein is CAWSRTQGIGNSPLHF. As DNA, the CDR3 is TGTGCCTGGAGCCGGACACAGGGGATCGGTAATTCACCCCTCCACTTT.

The chain couples TRBV5-1 to TRBJ1-1; weak D call: TRBD1 (6 bases). CDR3 size: 14 residues. CDR1 is SGHRS and CDR2 is YFSETQ in the germline V gene. V dropped 1 base and J dropped 5 bases, with 12 bases sitting between them. CDR3 in amino acids: CASSLLGGWTEAFF. CDR3 bases: TGCGCCAGCAGCTTGCTAGGGGGATGGACTGAAGCTTTCTTT.

This clone was seen more than once but under ten times. The genes are TRBV27 and TRBJ1-5; D unclear. The CDR3 length is 14 residues. Germline V gene lookup returns CDR1 MNHEY and CDR2 SMNVEV (reference sequence). The ends were cut back, 4 bases at V and 2 bases at J, with 9 bases in the middle. CDR3 residues: CASSSGFGNQPQHF. In DNA form, the CDR3 reads TGTGCCAGCAGTTCCGGTTTCGGCAATCAGCCCCAGCATTTT.

Points on this clone: The CDR3 does not end in the conserved phenylalanine or tryptophan, so this is likely a read error. The DNA is left out, because the CDR3 cannot be placed on it with certainty; the CDR3 is given as TCRdb lists it. The rearrangement uses TRBV18 and TRBJ1-2; the table's D call TRBD1 went unverified against the DNA. Germline CDR1 and CDR2: KGHSH and LQKENI. A total of 14 residues make up the CDR3, ends included. The CDR3 reads CASSPLADRGLANI.

J is TRBJ2-3 and V is TRBV15; D is possibly TRBD2 (5 bases). In germline, CDR1 is LNHNV, CDR2 YYDKDF (reference sequence). The CDR3 is 15 amino acids. The V and J ends lost 6 bases and 2 bases respectively, with 15 bases between them. The CDR3 bases are TGTGCCACCAGACGCGGACTGGATTACACAGATACGCAGTATTTT. As protein: CATRRGLDYTDTQYF. The full variable domain, its missing parts supplied by reference TRBV15 and TRBJ2-3, is DAMVIQNPRYQVTQFGKPVTLSCSQTLNHNVMYWYQQKSSQAPKLLFHYYDKDFNNEADTPDNFQSRRPNTSFCFLDIRSPGLGDTAMYLCATRRGLDYTDTQYFGPGTRLTVL.

J is TRBJ1-4 and V is TRBV7-9, with 8 bases identical to TRBD1. Germline CDR1 is SEHNR and CDR2 is FQNEAQ (reference sequence). J gave up 1 base and V 5 bases, and 3 bases lay outside the gene matches. This CDR3 region has 15 residues. CDR3 nucleotide sequence: TGTGCCAGCAGCCTTACAGGGGGAACTAATGAAAAACTGTTTTTT. Its translation is CASSLTGGTNEKLFF.

The gene calls are TRBV2 and TRBJ2-5; possibly TRBD2 for D (5 bases). CDR1 and CDR2 (germline): SNHLY, FYNNEI. Trimming took 3 bases from V and 7 from J, leaving 18 bases between them. There are 15 residues in the CDR3. CDR3 DNA sequence: TGTGCCAGCAGTGAGAGTAGCGCGTACTCGGGGACCCAGTACTTC. Translated, it gives CASSESSAYSGTQYF.

The rearrangement joins TRBV19 to TRBJ1-3, with TRBD1 as a possible D gene (5 bases). The ends were cut back, 1 base at V and 1 base at J, with 8 bases in the middle. Germline CDR1 is LNHDA and CDR2 is SQIVND (reference sequence). The CDR3 has 15 amino acids. The CDR3 protein is CASSIGGGSGNTIYF. The CDR3 DNA follows: TGTGCCAGTAGTATAGGCGGGGGATCTGGAAACACCATATATTTT.

This clone was counted a few times. This chain uses TRBV11-2 with TRBJ2-3, with TRBD2 matching 9 bases. CDR1 and CDR2 (germline): SGHAT, FQNNGV. This CDR3 is 15 amino acids long. V lost 1 base and J lost 5; bases outside the gene matches: 4. The CDR3 DNA reads TGTGCCAGCAGCTTAGGCCCAGCGGGAGGAGATACGCAGTATTTT. It codes for CASSLGPAGGDTQYF.

This chain joins TRBV7-6 and TRBJ2-2; TRBD1 might be the D (6 bases). This CDR3 region has 16 residues. The V gene lost 5 bases and the J gene lost 5 bases, with 18 bases spanning the gap. The germline V gene has CDR1 SGHVS and CDR2 FNYEAQ. This CDR3 reads CASSRRGRGATGELFF. The CDR3 region has the DNA TGTGCCAGCAGCCGCCGGGGCAGGGGCGCTACCGGGGAGCTGTTTTTT.

In its sample, this clone was seen once. This chain connects TRBV5-4 to TRBJ1-1, with D tentatively TRBD1 (6 bases). The V end lost 2 bases, the J end lost 5 bases, and 10 bases lay between the germline ends. The CDR3 is 13 residues long. From germline, CDR1 is SGHNT and CDR2 YYREEE (reference sequence). The CDR3 region is CASSFGGATEAFF. DNA for the CDR3: TGTGCCAGCAGCTTTGGGGGGGCGACTGAAGCTTTCTTT.

The chain couples TRBV29-1 to TRBJ2-6; a possible D gene is TRBD1 (5 bases). V dropped 3 bases and J dropped 0 bases, with 12 bases sitting between them. This CDR3 is 16 amino acids long. The germline CDR1 and CDR2 sequences are SQVTM and ANQGSEA. The CDR3 nucleotides are TGCAGCGTTGAGAACAGGCCGAGCTCTGGGGCCAACGTCCTGACTTTC. Residues: CSVENRPSSGANVLTF. Together with reference TRBV29-1 and TRBJ2-6, the CDR3 gives the full variable domain: SAVISQKPSRDICQRGTSLTIQCQVDSQVTMMFWYRQQPGQSLTLIATANQGSEATYESGFVIDKFPISRPNLTFSTLTVSNMSPEDSSIYLCSVENRPSSGANVLTFGAGSRLTVL.

This chain connects TRBV3-1 (or the pseudogene TRBV3-2) to TRBJ2-2; 8 bases line up with TRBD1. The length of the CDR3 is 15 residues. With 3 bases clipped from V and 3 bases from J, the junction kept 3 bases outside the gene matches. Germline CDR1 and CDR2: LGHDT and YNNKEL (reference sequence). CDR3 amino acids: CASSHRGRDTGELFF. The CDR3 nucleotides are TGTGCCAGCAGCCACAGGGGGCGCGACACCGGGGAGCTGTTTTTT.

V and J are TRBV24-1 and TRBJ2-1, with 8 bases aligning to TRBD2. After removal of 5 bases from V and 5 bases from J, the junction contained 7 bases not matched to a gene. The CDR3 has 15 residues. CDR1 is KGHDR, CDR2 SFDVKD, per germline. This CDR3 is CATSAGAGVDNEQFF. Here the CDR3 DNA reads TGTGCCACCAGTGCCGGAGCGGGAGTCGACAATGAGCAGTTCTTC.

CDR3 region: CAWGSGTLEAFF. In DNA form, the CDR3 reads TGTGCCTGGGGCTCCGGGACACTTGAAGCTTTCTTT. The genes are TRBV30 and TRBJ1-1, with a tentative D call TRBD1 (6 bases). Germline V gives CDR1 GTSNPN, CDR2 SVGIG (reference sequence). The CDR3 has 12 residues. V lost 5 bases and J 7 bases, leaving 14 bases between the germline ends.

This clone was observed a few times. V usage is TRBV2 and J usage is TRBJ2-7, with 9 bases that match TRBD1. The CDR3 runs to 15 residues. With V trimmed by 7 bases and J by 7 bases, 14 bases remained unmatched. Germline CDR1 reads SNHLY; CDR2 reads FYNNEI. CDR3 region: CASKFYGQGFAEQYF. The CDR3 DNA reads TGTGCCAGCAAGTTTTACGGACAGGGGTTTGCGGAGCAGTACTTC.

The V and J genes are TRBV15 and TRBJ2-3; 7 nucleotides align to TRBD1. J lost 1 base, V lost 2 bases, and 6 bases had no gene match. This CDR3 is 16 amino acids long. The germline V gene has CDR1 LNHNV and CDR2 YYDKDF (reference sequence). CDR3 protein: CATSRFTGTGTDTQYF. The CDR3 bases are TGTGCCACCAGCAGATTTACCGGGACAGGCACAGATACGCAGTATTTT. Full variable domain (outside the CDR3, taken from reference TRBV15 and TRBJ2-3): DAMVIQNPRYQVTQFGKPVTLSCSQTLNHNVMYWYQQKSSQAPKLLFHYYDKDFNNEADTPDNFQSRRPNTSFCFLDIRSPGLGDTAMYLCATSRFTGTGTDTQYFGPGTRLTVL.

CDR3 amino acids: CASTQTGGNQPQHF. DNA of the CDR3: TGTGCCAGCACCCAAACAGGGGGAAATCAGCCCCAGCATTTT. V usage is TRBV2 and J usage is TRBJ1-5; 8 bases map to TRBD1. The CDR3 extends over 14 amino acids. J was trimmed by 4 bases and V by 7 bases; bases with no gene match: 6. CDR1 is SNHLY, CDR2 FYNNEI, per germline.

The rearrangement links TRBV5-1 to TRBJ2-7; 10 nucleotides align to TRBD1. Unmatched junction bases numbered 2, after V lost 3 bases and J lost 2 bases. The germline gives CDR1 SGHRS, CDR2 YFSETQ. This CDR3 spans 14 amino acids. The CDR3 DNA follows: TGCGCCAGCAGCTCGGACAGGGGGACCTACGAGCAGTACTTC. This codes for CASSSDRGTYEQYF.

This clone was detected only a few times. V and J are TRBV19 and TRBJ1-2, with a possible D match to TRBD1 (6 bases). The V end was cut by 3 bases, the J end by 4 bases, with 15 bases between. CDR3 length equals 15 residues. Germline-derived CDR1 and CDR2 are LNHDA and SQIVND (reference sequence). The chain's CDR3 is CASSMVTGSSYGYTF. Written as DNA, the CDR3 is TGTGCCAGTAGTATGGTGACAGGCTCTTCCTATGGCTACACCTTC. Filled out from reference TRBV19 and TRBJ1-2, the complete variable domain reads DGGITQSPKYLFRKEGQNVTLSCEQNLNHDAMYWYRQDPGQGLRLIYYSQIVNDFQKGDIAEGYSVSREKKESFPLTVTSAQKNPTAFYLCASSMVTGSSYGYTFGSGTRLTVV.